The T cell receptor (beta chain) under discussion was sequenced for a study of T cell repertoires in cytomegalovirus infection. Per germline, CDR1 SGHTA and CDR2 FQGNSA. The junction had 5 bases not matched to a gene; V was cut back by 4 bases and J by 4 bases. The CDR3 totals 15 residues. From the reads, TCRdb called clonotypes with MiXCR, one entry per CDR3 protein. The repertoire consists of about 400,000 distinct CDR3 sequences, with 15% to 20% occurring once and the leading ten covering around 10%. This clonotype was seen repeatedly, ten times or more. Its antigen is as yet unknown. Study-wide results and limits: HLA-C-restricted CMV clonotypes gave the most frequent clonotype in two of eight donors.

The TCR comes from a human donor in good health (CMV status not recorded). Some clones in this sample may be carry-over from other donors' samples. Sequenced material: PBMCs. V is TRBV7-2 and J is TRBJ1-3; 9 nucleotides align to TRBD1. CDR3: CASSWTGDAGNTIYF. In nucleotides, the CDR3 is TGTGCCAGCAGCTGGACAGGGGATGCCGGAAACACCATATATTTT.